A single count supports the clone carrying this T cell receptor (beta chain). Its antigen remains unidentified. The sample comes from a study of cytomegalovirus exposure and HLA in healthy donors. Whole-study findings and limits: Cytomegalovirus status was reportedly diagnosed by the classifier with high specificity and sensitivity.

Both 60 Vbeta primers and 13 Jbeta primers went into the PCR. TCRdb's table, derived via immunoSEQ multiplex PCR, lists solely in-frame clones and lacks some. The sample carries some 85,000 clones, over 70% recorded once. Sequencing was carried out using PBMCs. The clonotype comes from a man between 35 and 55 years old in good health and CMV-seronegative.

The CDR3 protein is CASSQGGAPETQYF. The DNA of the CDR3 is TGTGCCAGCAGCCAAGGAGGAGCGCCAGAGACCCAGTACTTC. The chain carries TRBV14 and TRBJ2-5; no firm D call. Germline loops: CDR1 SGHDN, CDR2 FVKESK. The CDR3 length is 14 residues. The V end lost 1 base, the J end lost 4 bases, and 10 bases lay between the germline ends. The entire variable domain, with the rest obtained from reference TRBV14 and TRBJ2-5, is as follows: EAGVTQFPSHSVIEKGQTVTLRCDPISGHDNLYWYRRVMGKEIKFLLHFVKESKQDESGMPNNRFLAERTGGTYSTLKVQPAELEDSGVYFCASSQGGAPETQYFGPGTRLLVL.